This TCR beta chain was recorded in a study of blood T cell repertoires in COVID-19. Participant age was roughly 18 to 95 years, and participants resided in fewer than 30 US areas. This CDR3 has 14 amino acids. Germline V gives CDR1 SGHNT, CDR2 YYREEE (reference sequence). V was shortened by 0 bases and J by 7 bases, with 13 bases between the two germline ends. Using immunoSEQ multiplex PCR, the repertoire was profiled, and TCRdb retains in-frame clones only, with some absent. The repertoire holds about 240,000 clones, with approximately 83% as singletons. J is TRBJ1-2 and V is TRBV5-4; D is undetermined. Sequencing input: PBMCs or T cells enriched from blood (not recorded which). The sequence derives from a woman aged 40 to 50 with acute COVID-19. The CDR3 DNA reads as TGTGCCAGCAGCTTGGAGGCAGGCTTCTCTGGCTACACCTTC. Protein sequence: CASSLEAGFSGYTF.